This is a list of T cell receptor beta chains from one sample in a study of regulatory T cells in long-lasting Graves disease. TCRdb reanalysed the multiplex PCR reads using MiXCR and keeps one entry per CDR3 protein. The data show a few hundred thousand distinct CDR3 sequences, with roughly a fifth seen just once and 10% to 15% held by the top ten. These sequences were also reported in another study, on T cells in Graves' hyperthyroidism and ophthalmopathy.

Sequencing used peripheral blood mononuclear cells (PBMCs), obtained at new diagnosis, from a patient treated with antithyroid drugs. These receptors were collected from a woman younger than 45 with Graves disease. Both conserved end residues are part of each CDR3. The order of the fields is V gene, D gene, J gene, clone size, CDR3 DNA, CDR3 protein. The D gene is left open where the match is weak. Some rows have no size entry. The others give once, few or many, or a class for an expanded clone.

v_call: TRBV7-3; d_call: NA; j_call: TRBJ1-6; clone_size: NA; cdr3_nt: TGTGCCAGCAGCTTAATGTTCGACCGGGACATGGGGCACGGCTCACCCCTCCACTTT; cdr3_aa: CASSLMFDRDMGHGSPLHF
v_call: TRBV9; d_call: TRBD1; j_call: TRBJ2-7; clone_size: NA; cdr3_nt: TGTGCCAGCAGCGTAGGGTCCGGGACAGGGTCCTACGAGCAGTACTTC; cdr3_aa: CASSVGSGTGSYEQYF
v_call: TRBV20-1; d_call: NA; j_call: TRBJ1-2; clone_size: many; cdr3_nt: TGCAGTGCTATACAGGGTATCTATGGCTACACCTTC; cdr3_aa: CSAIQGIYGYTF
v_call: TRBV20-1; d_call: NA; j_call: TRBJ2-7; clone_size: few; cdr3_nt: TGCAGTGCTAGAGACCAGTTGGGACGGGCGGAGGGCGAGCAGTACTTC; cdr3_aa: CSARDQLGRAEGEQYF
v_call: TRBV20-1; d_call: NA; j_call: TRBJ1-4; clone_size: few; cdr3_nt: TGCAGTGCTAGTGACCCTAATCTGGCAGAAAAACTGTTTTTT; cdr3_aa: CSASDPNLAEKLFF
v_call: TRBV30; d_call: NA; j_call: TRBJ2-3; clone_size: few; cdr3_nt: TGTGCCTGGAGTGTTAGCTGGGCAGGCACAGATACGCAGTATTTT; cdr3_aa: CAWSVSWAGTDTQYF
v_call: TRBV7-2; d_call: NA; j_call: TRBJ2-1; clone_size: NA; cdr3_nt: TGTGCCAGCAGCCCCCGTGCGGGCTACAATGAGCAGTTCTTC; cdr3_aa: CASSPRAGYNEQFF
v_call: TRBV2; d_call: TRBD2; j_call: TRBJ2-7; clone_size: NA; cdr3_nt: TGTGCCAGCAGTGAAGAGTTTGGACTAGCGGCCTACGAGCAGTACTTC; cdr3_aa: CASSEEFGLAAYEQYF
v_call: TRBV2; d_call: TRBD1; j_call: TRBJ2-3; clone_size: NA; cdr3_nt: TGTGCCAGCAGCCTCCCGGGACAGGGGAACACCGGGGAGCGTAGCGGCACAGATACGCAGTATTTT; cdr3_aa: CASSLPGQGNTGERSGTDTQYF
v_call: TRBV6-4; d_call: NA; j_call: TRBJ2-2; clone_size: many; cdr3_nt: TGTGCCAGCAGTGACTATGTGGACACCGGGGAGCTGTTTTTT; cdr3_aa: CASSDYVDTGELFF